This entry describes one TCR beta chain. Generated by immunoSEQ multiplex PCR, the TCRdb table keeps only in-frame clones and is missing some. The table includes 140,000 or so clones, around 90% detected once. The data stem from a study of blood T cell repertoires in COVID-19. CDR1 is MNHNY, CDR2 SVGAGI, per germline (reference sequence). V was trimmed by 7 bases and J by 7 bases, leaving 19 bases between them. CDR3 length equals 14 residues. The chain is built from TRBV6-6 and TRBJ1-1, with a tentative D call TRBD1 (6 bases). What was sequenced was peripheral blood. The receptor's source is a man in his sixties with active or convalescent COVID-19. The DNA for the CDR3 is TGTGCCAGCAATCAGGGAGGGGGTAGGGATGAAGCTTTCTTT. Translating it yields CASNQGGGRDEAFF.